What follows are 30 T cell receptor beta chains derived from one specimen sequenced in a study of blood T cells in healthy people across ages. PCR was performed a second time for about 7 to 11 cycles using a sample-barcoded 5' primer and a J-beta primer mix. One entry per CDR3 protein, called by TCRdb with MiXCR from the 5' RACE reads. The sample carries 500,000 to 550,000 distinct CDR3 sequences, 20% to 30% recorded once. Separately, the same data were catalogued under a study of T cells of mothers and their children.

The specimen was blood. The receptors here all came from a boy younger than 18 in good health.

V gene TRBV7-9 combines with J gene TRBJ2-5; unclear D gene. The J call may be wrong; the DNA end is better matched by TRBJ2-7. The germline V gene has CDR1 SEHNR and CDR2 FQNEAQ (reference sequence). The CDR3 sequence is 13 residues long. The CDR3 sequence is CASSLDQGYEQYF. CDR3 in DNA: TGTGCCAGCAGCTTAGATCAAGGGTACGAGCAGTACTTC.

The chain employs TRBV28 and TRBJ1-1, with a tentative D call TRBD1 (6 bases). The CDR3 is made up of 13 amino acids. Germline V gene data show CDR1 as MDHEN and CDR2 as SYDVKM. Trimming shortened V by 2 bases and J by 7 bases, and 11 bases separated the two germline ends. CDR3 loop: CASSLPGTLEAFF. CDR3 sequence (DNA): TGTGCCAGCAGTTTACCCGGGACACTTGAAGCTTTCTTT.

This clonotype was counted a single time. One junction end disagrees with the germline gene, perhaps due to a read error. This chain links TRBV5-1 with TRBJ2-3; D gene ambiguous. Germline CDR1 and CDR2: SGHRS and YFSETQ. The CDR3 totals 15 residues. CDR3 protein: CASSLLGYRTDAQYF. Written as DNA, the CDR3 is TGCGCCAGCAGCTTGCTGGGGTATCGCACAGATGCGCAGTATTTT. Together with reference TRBV5-1 and TRBJ2-3, the CDR3 gives the full variable domain: KAGVTQTPRYLIKTRGQQVTLSCSPISGHRSVSWYQQTPGQGLQFLFEYFSETQRNKGNFPGRFSGRQFSNSRSEMNVSTLELGDSALYLCASSLLGYRTDAQYFGPGTRLTVL.

V gene TRBV24-1 combines with J gene TRBJ2-5; 9 nucleotides line up with TRBD1. Near its end, the DNA agrees better with TRBJ2-1, so the J call may be wrong. This CDR3 spans 15 amino acids. Germline CDR1 KGHDR, CDR2 SFDVKD. DNA of the CDR3: TGTGCCACCAGTGGGGCGACAGGGGGTAGGAATGAGCAGTTCTTC. Translated: CATSGATGGRNEQFF.

V is TRBV20-1 and J is TRBJ1-4; D is possibly TRBD1 (5 bases). CDR1 and CDR2 (germline): DFQATT, SNEGSKA (reference sequence). This CDR3 contains 14 residues. V lost 5 bases, J lost 7 bases, and 17 bases lay in between. The CDR3 loop is CSASTRSRGEKLFF. In DNA form, the CDR3 reads TGCAGTGCTTCGACCCGGTCGAGGGGTGAAAAACTGTTTTTT.

This clonotype was seen only a few times. The rearrangement uses TRBV7-9 and TRBJ1-2; D not certain. CDR1 SEHNR and CDR2 FQNEAQ come from the germline V gene (reference sequence). This CDR3 is 15 amino acids long. Trimming took off 5 bases at V and 7 bases at J, with 20 bases between the two ends. CDR3 in amino acids: CASSASRRGTGGYTF. The CDR3 DNA follows: TGTGCCAGCAGCGCTAGTAGACGGGGAACGGGTGGCTACACCTTC.

This clonotype was counted a few times. The V call is TRBV6-5, the J call TRBJ1-1, with 12 bases that match TRBD1. Losses at the gene ends were 2 bases for V and 1 base for J; bases not matched to a gene: 8. CDR1 is MNHEY and CDR2 is SVGAGI in the germline V gene. This CDR3 contains 18 residues. Written as DNA, the CDR3 is TGTGCCAGCAGTTACCACGGGACAGGGGGCGGAGAGAACACTGAAGCTTTCTTT. Protein sequence: CASSYHGTGGGENTEAFF.

The sample holds one count of this clonotype. V is TRBV20-1 and J is TRBJ1-6; 8 nucleotides line up with TRBD1. The CDR3 spans 17 residues. Germline V lookup: CDR1 DFQATT, CDR2 SNEGSKA (reference sequence). The trim removed 5 bases at V and 3 bases at J, leaving 12 bases unmatched. CDR3 sequence (DNA): TGCAGTGCTCAGGACAGGGAGATGAAATTCTATAATTCACCCCTCCACTTT. Protein sequence: CSAQDREMKFYNSPLHF.

This chain uses TRBV7-9 with TRBJ2-5; D not resolved. Germline V gives CDR1 SEHNR, CDR2 FQNEAQ (reference sequence). The V and J ends lost 1 base and 4 bases respectively, with 7 bases between them. The CDR3 consists of 13 residues. The CDR3 sequence: CASSLGLPETQYF. CDR3 in DNA: TGTGCCAGCAGCTTAGGACTCCCAGAGACCCAGTACTTC.

A few counts support this clonotype. This rearrangement joins TRBV28 to TRBJ2-3; no firm D call. The V end lost 8 bases, the J end lost 1 base, and 13 bases lay between the germline ends. Germline V CDR1 and CDR2: MDHEN, SYDVKM. The CDR3 totals 14 residues. In DNA, the CDR3 is TGTGCCAGCGTCTTGTCGACCCGCACAGATACGCAGTATTTT. Protein product: CASVLSTRTDTQYF.

V and J are TRBV28 and TRBJ2-3; 8 bases map to TRBD2. CDR3 length: 13 residues. Germline loops: CDR1 MDHEN, CDR2 SYDVKM. Trimming cost V 5 bases and J 7 bases; bases outside gene matches: 5. CDR3 loop: CASSRSGSNTQYF. Written as DNA, the CDR3 is TGTGCCAGCAGTAGAAGCGGGAGTAATACGCAGTATTTT.

The V gene is TRBV4-3, the J gene TRBJ2-5; D is unresolved. The J call could be wrong; TRBJ2-7 is a better fit for the DNA end. This CDR3 spans 17 amino acids. Germline lookup yields CDR1 LGHNA and CDR2 YSLEER. The CDR3 nucleotides are TGCGCCAGCAGCCAACGGGCCGGCGGAACAGATCCCTACGAGCAGTACTTC. It yields the protein CASSQRAGGTDPYEQYF.

The V gene is TRBV7-2, the J gene TRBJ2-1, with a possible D match to TRBD1 (6 bases). The germline V gene has CDR1 SGHTA and CDR2 FQGNSA. The CDR3 is 14 residues long. V was pared by 5 bases and J by 4 bases, with 12 bases between. The CDR3 coding sequence is TGTGCCAGCAGCATGATACAGGGTTACAATGAGCAGTTCTTC. It yields the protein CASSMIQGYNEQFF. The full variable domain, in which reference TRBV7-2 and TRBJ2-1 provide the parts outside the CDR3, is GAGVSQSPSNKVTEKGKDVELRCDPISGHTALYWYRQSLGQGLEFLIYFQGNSAPDKSGLPSDRFSAERTGGSVSTLTIQRTQQEDSAVYLCASSMIQGYNEQFFGPGTRLTVL.

The J gene is TRBJ2-7, the V gene TRBV6-5; TRBD2 aligns across 15 bases. Germline trimming cut 5 bases from V and 5 bases from J; bases unmatched to any gene: 4. Germline V gene data show CDR1 as MNHEY and CDR2 as SVGAGI. This CDR3 is 15 amino acids long. In DNA form, the CDR3 reads TGTGCCAGCAGTGGACTAGCGGGAGGGGACCACGAGCAGTACTTC. Its protein product is CASSGLAGGDHEQYF.

The gene calls are TRBV12-3 or TRBV12-4 and TRBJ2-3; 11 bases match TRBD2. V gave up 6 bases and J gave up 4 bases; unmatched junction bases: 6. This CDR3 region has 15 residues. The CDR3 is CASRHRGLAADTQYF. DNA of the CDR3: TGTGCCAGCAGGCATCGGGGACTAGCGGCAGATACGCAGTATTTT.

This clonotype was recorded a few times. This chain links TRBV27 with TRBJ1-6; TRBD1 is a possible D gene (5 bases). CDR3 length: 15 residues. Germline V gene lookup returns CDR1 MNHEY and CDR2 SMNVEV (reference sequence). V shed 7 bases and J shed 9 bases, with 19 bases lying between them. Here the CDR3 reads CASKTPRTLSSPLHF. As DNA, the CDR3 is TGTGCCAGCAAGACACCACGGACACTTAGTTCACCCCTCCACTTT.

The V gene is TRBV7-9, the J gene TRBJ1-4; no reliable D call. The CDR3 sequence is 15 residues long. Germline CDR1 is SEHNR and CDR2 is FQNEAQ (reference sequence). Trimming removed 2 bases from V and 4 bases from J, with 11 bases in between. The chain's CDR3 is CASSLRRTGNEKLFF. In nucleotides, the CDR3 is TGTGCCAGCAGCTTACGCCGCACGGGTAATGAAAAACTGTTTTTT.

The chain recombines TRBV6-1 with TRBJ1-5; TRBD1 matches at 7 bases. The CDR3 consists of 14 residues. Trimming cost V 6 bases and J 4 bases; bases outside gene matches: 6. Germline V CDR1 and CDR2: MNHNS, SASEGT. The CDR3 region has the DNA TGTGCCAGCAGGAAACAGGGGAGGAATCAGCCCCAGCATTTT. It encodes CASRKQGRNQPQHF.

Turning to this clonotype: A junction end diverges from the germline sequence, so it may reflect a read error. The chain carries TRBV28 and TRBJ1-5; tentative D call: TRBD1 (5 bases). Germline CDR1 reads MDHEN; CDR2 reads SYDVKM. The CDR3 totals 14 residues. CDR3 in amino acids: CAISRGPKRRPRHF. CDR3 bases: TGTGCCATCTCCCGGGGACCAAAAAGGCGGCCCCGGCACTTT.

This clonotype was seen a handful of times. The chain couples TRBV28 to TRBJ2-7; D may match TRBD1 or TRBD2 (5 bases each). Germline assignment: CDR1 MDHEN and CDR2 SYDVKM. CDR3 size: 13 residues. Trimming took 10 bases from V and 0 from J, leaving 13 bases between them. Here the CDR3 reads CATYRDPSYEQYF. In nucleotides, the CDR3 is TGTGCCACCTACCGGGACCCCTCCTACGAGCAGTACTTC.

About this clonotype itself: It may be a read error: a sequence one base away is much more abundant. It is likely a read error, because the conserved phenylalanine at the end of the CDR3 is missing. The chain carries TRBV9 and TRBJ2-7; TRBD2 matches at 11 bases. V lost 4 bases to trimming and J lost 7 bases; unmatched junction nucleotides: 10. The germline V gene encodes CDR1 SGDLS and CDR2 YYNGEE. The CDR3 runs to 15 residues. CDR3 protein: CASSILAGEPSEQYL. The CDR3 bases are TGTGCCAGCAGCATACTAGCGGGGGAACCTAGTGAGCAGTACCTC.

This clonotype was observed at least ten times. The germline gene is not matched at one end of the junction; a read error may be the cause. CDR3 sequence: CATPGLRDREVF. The CDR3 DNA follows: TGTGCCACCCCCGGCCTCCGGGACAGGGAGGTTTTT. The chain is built from TRBV28 and TRBJ1-4, with TRBD1 identical over 9 bases. The CDR3 consists of 12 residues. Germline CDR1 reads MDHEN; CDR2 reads SYDVKM.

The J gene is TRBJ2-3, the V gene TRBV7-9; D call uncertain. Germline CDR1 reads SEHNR; CDR2 reads FQNEAQ (reference sequence). This CDR3 is built from 13 residues. Trimming removed 5 bases from V and 6 bases from J, with 12 bases in between. CDR3 nucleotides: TGTGCCAGCAGCCCCCCAACTGGGGATACGCAGTATTTT. It encodes CASSPPTGDTQYF.

The rearrangement links TRBV7-2 to TRBJ2-5; a weak D match, TRBD1 (6 bases). The assigned J gene may be wrong: the sequence end matches TRBJ2-7 better. This CDR3 is 15 amino acids long. CDR1 and CDR2 (germline): SGHTA, FQGNSA. CDR3 DNA sequence: TGTGCCAGCAGCCCCGACAGGTACCGATCCTACGAGCAGTACTTC. Protein: CASSPDRYRSYEQYF.

The chain employs TRBV5-1 and TRBJ2-5; D possibly corresponds to TRBD1 (6 bases). The CDR3 covers 15 residues. V was trimmed by 0 bases and J by 5 bases, leaving 14 bases between them. Germline lookup yields CDR1 SGHRS and CDR2 YFSETQ. For the CDR3, the DNA is TGCGCCAGCAGCTTGGCGGCAGGGGAAGGGGAGACCCAGTACTTC. This encodes CASSLAAGEGETQYF.

As regards this clonotype: A read error may produce the germline difference seen at one junction end. The DNA of the CDR3 is TGTGCCAGCAGCCATCGGGGAGAAAGAGCAGATACGCAATATTTT. Its protein product is CASSHRGERADTQYF. This chain links TRBV12-3 or TRBV12-4 with TRBJ2-3; D may be TRBD2 (5 bases). The CDR3 is 15 residues long.

The CDR3 region has the DNA TGTGCCAGCAGTTATGAGATGAACACTGAAGCTTTCTTT. Its protein is CASSYEMNTEAFF. The V call is TRBV6-2 or TRBV6-3, the J call TRBJ1-1; D not resolved. Germline V gene lookup returns CDR1 MNHEY and CDR2 SVGEGT. V was shortened by 3 bases and J by 0 bases, with 5 bases between the two germline ends. This CDR3 has 13 residues.

The table lists this clonotype with a few counts. The chain couples TRBV2 to TRBJ2-6; weak D call: TRBD2 (5 bases). The CDR3 has 16 amino acids. CDR1 SNHLY and CDR2 FYNNEI come from the germline V gene. Between the trimmed V and J ends, which lost 2 bases and 2 bases, there was a span of 10 bases. Here the CDR3 reads CASSEPGITGANVLTF. In DNA form, the CDR3 reads TGTGCCAGCAGTGAACCGGGGATTACTGGGGCCAACGTCCTGACTTTC.

The chain recombines TRBV7-9 with TRBJ2-1, with 12 bases aligning to TRBD1. The CDR3 has 16 residues. V gave up 5 bases and J gave up 8 bases; unmatched junction bases: 10. CDR1 is SEHNR, CDR2 FQNEAQ, per germline (reference sequence). Here the CDR3 DNA reads TGTGCCAGCAGCCGACCCGGGACAGGGGGCATCTATGAGCAGTTCTTC. Residues: CASSRPGTGGIYEQFF.

There are a few counts of this clonotype. The chain uses TRBV3-1 and TRBJ1-4; a possible D gene is TRBD1 (6 bases). Germline CDR1 and CDR2: LGHDT and YNNKEL (reference sequence). Trimming cost V 9 bases and J 2 bases, with 10 bases left between them. This CDR3 has 13 residues. In nucleotides, the CDR3 is TGTGCCAGTAACAGGGCGACTAATGAAAAACTGTTTTTT. Residues: CASNRATNEKLFF.